The 32 T cell receptor beta chains given below trace back to one sample, sequenced in a study of blood T cell repertoires in COVID-19. Libraries were prepared by immunoSEQ multiplex PCR; TCRdb keeps only in-frame clonotypes and omits some of them. Found here are around 260,000 clones, roughly 84% of them singletons; the top ten hold approximately 0.94%. Sequencing was performed on peripheral blood. The origin of the receptors is a human donor with COVID-19, enrolled during active disease. The donor label of this sample is uncertain.

The chain has TRBV6-2 or TRBV6-3 and TRBJ1-1; the D gene is possibly TRBD1 (6 bases). Trimming shortened V by 4 bases and J by 2 bases, and 17 bases separated the two germline ends. The CDR3 consists of 16 residues. From germline, CDR1 is MNHEY and CDR2 SVGEGT. As DNA, the CDR3 is TGTGCCAGCAGTTCCCCCAGAGGACAGACAAACACTGAAGCTTTCTTT. This translates into CASSSPRGQTNTEAFF.

This chain connects TRBV19 to TRBJ1-5; D gene unclear. This CDR3 is built from 15 residues. Germline CDR1 is LNHDA and CDR2 is SQIVND (reference sequence). V lost 3 bases to trimming and J lost 0 bases, with 9 bases between them. The CDR3 sequence: CASSIPPYSNQPQHF. The DNA for the CDR3 is TGTGCCAGTAGTATTCCCCCCTATAGCAATCAGCCCCAGCATTTT.

This chain uses TRBV6-2 or TRBV6-3 with TRBJ1-5; 9 bases are a match to TRBD1. Looked up from germline, CDR1 is MNHEY and CDR2 is SVGEGT. Trimming took 0 bases from V and 4 from J; bases not matched to a gene: 4. CDR3 length: 16 amino acids. CDR3 DNA sequence: TGTGCCAGCAGTTACTCAAGGACAGGGGCTAATCAGCCCCAGCATTTT. Amino acids: CASSYSRTGANQPQHF.

V gene TRBV28 combines with J gene TRBJ2-6; D is undetermined. Trimming took 8 bases from V and 0 from J, leaving 8 bases between them. The CDR3 totals 14 residues. Per germline, CDR1 MDHEN and CDR2 SYDVKM. For the CDR3, the DNA is TGTGCCAGCGGTCGTAGCTCTGGGGCCAACGTCCTGACTTTC. Amino acids: CASGRSSGANVLTF.

This clone was seen a handful of times. In DNA, the CDR3 is TGCGCCAGCAGCCCTCAACTAGCGGGAGGCTACAATGAGCAGTTCTTC. It yields the protein CASSPQLAGGYNEQFF. V and J are TRBV4-3 and TRBJ2-1; 12 bases are shared with TRBD2. V lost 4 bases to trimming and J lost 3 bases; unmatched junction nucleotides: 4. The CDR3 covers 16 residues. Germline V gene sequence: CDR1 LGHNA, CDR2 YSLEER.

The rearrangement joins TRBV19 to TRBJ2-2; D perhaps matches TRBD1 (5 bases). V lost 2 bases to trimming and J lost 3 bases, with 7 bases between them. CDR1 is LNHDA and CDR2 is SQIVND in the germline V gene (reference sequence). The CDR3 runs to 14 residues. The CDR3 DNA follows: TGTGCCAGTAGTATACCAGGGCACACCGGGGAGCTGTTTTTT. Translated: CASSIPGHTGELFF.

J is TRBJ1-3 and V is TRBV5-1, with TRBD1 identical over 9 bases. The CDR3 sequence is 17 residues long. Germline V gene data show CDR1 as SGHRS and CDR2 as YFSETQ. V gave up 1 base and J gave up 9 bases; unmatched junction bases: 14. The CDR3 sequence is CASSLSSSGQGQSTIYF. The CDR3 nucleotides read TGCGCCAGCAGCTTGTCGTCGTCGGGACAGGGTCAAAGCACCATATATTTT.

The J gene is TRBJ2-7, the V gene TRBV19; a possible D gene is TRBD1 (5 bases). The CDR3 totals 13 residues. Trimming stripped 2 bases from V and 6 bases from J, with 11 bases between. Per germline, CDR1 LNHDA and CDR2 SQIVND (reference sequence). CDR3 sequence: CASSISRASEQYF. The CDR3 coding sequence is TGTGCCAGTAGTATATCCAGGGCAAGCGAGCAGTACTTC.

V is TRBV28 and J is TRBJ2-1, with D tentatively TRBD2 (6 bases). The CDR3 length is 17 residues. The V end lost 3 bases, the J end lost 0 bases, and 15 bases lay between the germline ends. CDR1 is MDHEN, CDR2 SYDVKM, per germline. The CDR3 DNA is TGTGCCAGCAGTTTCTTGGAGGGTCCGATCTCCTACAATGAGCAGTTCTTC. This sequence encodes CASSFLEGPISYNEQFF.

The chain joins TRBV11-2 to TRBJ2-7; weak D call: TRBD1 (5 bases). Per germline, CDR1 SGHAT and CDR2 FQNNGV. V dropped 0 bases and J dropped 2 bases, with 11 bases sitting between them. The CDR3 runs to 15 residues. The CDR3 DNA is TGTGCCAGCAGCTTAGAAGCAGGGCCCCCCTACGAGCAGTACTTC. Encoded protein: CASSLEAGPPYEQYF.

The chain links TRBV2 to TRBJ2-3, with 9 bases matching TRBD2. The V and J ends lost 7 bases and 4 bases, in that order; junction bases with no gene match: 6. Germline V CDR1 and CDR2: SNHLY, FYNNEI. The CDR3 consists of 14 residues. CDR3 DNA: TGTGCCAGCACTTTAGCGGGAGTTGCAGATACGCAGTATTTT. Protein sequence: CASTLAGVADTQYF.

The chain links TRBV3-1 (or the pseudogene TRBV3-2) to TRBJ1-1, with D possibly matching TRBD1 (6 bases). The V end lost 2 bases, the J end lost 6 bases, and 16 bases lay between the germline ends. Germline V lookup: CDR1 LGHDT, CDR2 YNNKEL (reference sequence). The CDR3 loop spans 15 amino acids. The CDR3 protein is CASSQTGTLFPEAFF. CDR3 in DNA: TGTGCCAGCAGCCAAACCGGGACACTGTTCCCTGAAGCTTTCTTT.

The chain's CDR3 is CASATIQGRETQYF. The CDR3 nucleotides are TGTGCCAGTGCCACTATCCAGGGCCGAGAGACCCAGTACTTC. J is TRBJ2-5 and V is TRBV7-2, with a tentative D call TRBD1 (5 bases). Deletions cut 9 bases from V and 4 bases from J, with 18 bases between. Germline-derived CDR1 and CDR2 are SGHTA and FQGNSA. The CDR3 has 14 amino acids.

The chain employs TRBV30 and TRBJ1-4, with 9 positions matching TRBD1. Germline values: CDR1 GTSNPN, CDR2 SVGIG (reference sequence). The CDR3 sequence is 13 residues long. Trimming cost V 5 bases and J 5 bases; bases outside gene matches: 3. The CDR3 DNA sequence: TGTGCCTGGTCGGGACAGGGAAATGAAAAACTGTTTTTT. Encoded protein: CAWSGQGNEKLFF. The complete variable domain, with remaining parts taken from reference TRBV30 and TRBJ1-4, reads SQTIHQWPATLVQPVGSPLSLECTVEGTSNPNLYWYRQAAGRGLQLLFYSVGIGQISSEVPQNLSASRPQDRQFILSSKKLLLSDSGFYLCAWSGQGNEKLFFGSGTQLSVL.

V usage is TRBV29-1 and J usage is TRBJ2-2; no definite D call. Trimming took off 7 bases at V and 2 bases at J, with 5 bases between the two ends. Germline CDR1 SQVTM, CDR2 ANQGSEA. The CDR3 length is 11 residues. The CDR3 sequence: CSALNTGELFF. The CDR3 nucleotides read TGCAGCGCCTTAAACACCGGGGAGCTGTTTTTT.

This rearrangement joins TRBV6-5 to TRBJ2-7; a weak D match, TRBD1 (5 bases). Trimming cost V 2 bases and J 5 bases, with 7 bases left between them. CDR3 length equals 12 residues. Per the germline V gene, CDR1 is MNHEY and CDR2 is SVGAGI. This CDR3 reads CASSYRGNEQYF. The CDR3, as DNA: TGTGCCAGCAGTTACAGGGGTAACGAGCAGTACTTC.

J is TRBJ1-2 and V is TRBV18; D remains ambiguous. This CDR3 region has 13 residues. CDR1 and CDR2 (germline): KGHSH, LQKENI. Deletions cut 6 bases from V and 5 bases from J, with 13 bases between. CDR3 residues: CASSPEREYGYTF. The CDR3, as DNA: TGTGCCAGCTCCCCCGAGAGGGAATATGGCTACACCTTC.

The chain links TRBV5-1 to TRBJ1-5; 12 nucleotides match TRBD1. Germline CDR1 is SGHRS and CDR2 is YFSETQ. V was clipped by 4 bases and J by 4 bases; unmatched bases: 6. This CDR3 has 16 residues. The CDR3 spells CASSPGTGGPNQPQHF. CDR3 nucleotides: TGCGCCAGCAGCCCAGGGACAGGGGGCCCGAATCAGCCCCAGCATTTT. The complete variable domain, with remaining parts taken from reference TRBV5-1 and TRBJ1-5, reads KAGVTQTPRYLIKTRGQQVTLSCSPISGHRSVSWYQQTPGQGLQFLFEYFSETQRNKGNFPGRFSGRQFSNSRSEMNVSTLELGDSALYLCASSPGTGGPNQPQHFGDGTRLSIL.

This chain joins TRBV5-1 and TRBJ1-1; 8 nucleotides agree with TRBD1. The J segment lost 3 bases and the V segment lost 2 bases, leaving 3 bases of the junction unmatched. Germline V gene sequence: CDR1 SGHRS, CDR2 YFSETQ. The length of the CDR3 is 14 residues. The DNA for the CDR3 is TGCGCCAGCAGCTTTGGACAGGGTTACACTGAAGCTTTCTTT. Translation: CASSFGQGYTEAFF.

The chain has TRBV20-1 and TRBJ1-1; D gene uncertain. Per germline, CDR1 DFQATT and CDR2 SNEGSKA (reference sequence). The CDR3 sequence is 11 residues long. V lost 5 bases and J 1 base, leaving 5 bases between the germline ends. The CDR3: CSAGKNTEAFF. DNA of the CDR3: TGCAGTGCTGGCAAGAACACTGAAGCTTTCTTT.

This clone is a singleton in its sample. This chain connects TRBV11-2 to TRBJ2-1; 8 bases agree with TRBD2. Germline V gene sequence: CDR1 SGHAT, CDR2 FQNNGV. The CDR3 is made up of 16 amino acids. J gave up 2 bases and V 2 bases, and 5 bases lay outside the gene matches. Written as DNA, the CDR3 is TGTGCCAGCAGCTTAACAGCGGGAGTCGCCTACAATGAGCAGTTCTTC. Its protein is CASSLTAGVAYNEQFF.

The V call is TRBV7-9, the J call TRBJ2-7, with D unresolved. Trimming left V 5 bases short and J 3 bases short, with 14 bases between. This CDR3 comprises 14 residues. Germline V gene data show CDR1 as SEHNR and CDR2 as FQNEAQ (reference sequence). The CDR3 DNA is TGTGCCAGCAGCCGTAGTCCCTTTAACTACGAGCAGTACTTC. It specifies CASSRSPFNYEQYF.

The chain couples TRBV6-5 to TRBJ1-6, with TRBD1 as a possible D gene (6 bases). The V and J ends lost 1 base and 7 bases respectively, with 11 bases between them. CDR3 length: 15 amino acids. Germline V gene lookup returns CDR1 MNHEY and CDR2 SVGAGI. Here the CDR3 reads CASSYLQGGNSPLHF. DNA for the CDR3: TGTGCCAGCAGTTACTTACAGGGCGGGAATTCACCCCTCCACTTT.

The V gene is TRBV6-5, the J gene TRBJ2-1; D is possibly TRBD2 (5 bases). Trimming stripped 10 bases from V and 5 bases from J, with 15 bases between. The CDR3 consists of 13 residues. The germline gives CDR1 MNHEY, CDR2 SVGAGI. The CDR3 sequence is CATRDAGHNEQFF. The CDR3 nucleotides read TGTGCCACCCGAGACGCGGGTCACAATGAGCAGTTCTTC.

The chain carries TRBV2 and TRBJ2-7, with TRBD2 as a possible D gene (6 bases). CDR1 and CDR2 from the germline V gene are SNHLY and FYNNEI. This CDR3 comprises 15 residues. V lost 4 bases to trimming and J lost 2 bases, with 15 bases between them. The CDR3 coding sequence is TGTGCCAGCAGTGGTTTGCGGGGTTGGACCTACGAGCAGTACTTC. Translated, it gives CASSGLRGWTYEQYF. Complete variable domain (other parts from reference TRBV2 and TRBJ2-7): EPEVTQTPSHQVTQMGQEVILRCVPISNHLYFYWYRQILGQKVEFLVSFYNNEISEKSEIFDDQFSVERPDGSNFTLKIRSTKLEDSAMYFCASSGLRGWTYEQYFGPGTRLTVT.

This clone was detected a few times. The chain recombines TRBV5-1 with TRBJ2-2, with 8 positions matching TRBD2. V was clipped by 4 bases and J by 4 bases; unmatched bases: 9. Germline CDR1 reads SGHRS; CDR2 reads YFSETQ. CDR3 length: 16 residues. As DNA, the CDR3 is TGCGCCAGCAGCCCCCGGGGTAGCGGGACCACCGGGGAGCTGTTTTTT. It encodes CASSPRGSGTTGELFF.

V gene TRBV5-1 combines with J gene TRBJ2-6; unclear D gene. CDR1 is SGHRS and CDR2 is YFSETQ in the germline V gene. The CDR3 spans 17 residues. The V and J ends lost 2 bases and 0 bases respectively, with 12 bases between them. CDR3 sequence reads: CASSFQTLTSGANVLTF. In DNA, the CDR3 is TGCGCCAGCAGCTTCCAAACTCTAACCTCTGGGGCCAACGTCCTGACTTTC.

V is TRBV4-3 and J is TRBJ1-2, with a weak D call TRBD1 (5 bases). Trimming shortened V by 6 bases and J by 2 bases, and 16 bases separated the two germline ends. CDR3 length: 15 amino acids. Looked up from germline, CDR1 is LGHNA and CDR2 is YSLEER. Written as DNA, the CDR3 is TGCGCCAGCAGTAAAGACGGCGGGGCGAACTATGGCTACACCTTC. Its protein product is CASSKDGGANYGYTF.

This chain uses TRBV4-3 with TRBJ2-2; 10 positions agree with TRBD2. The CDR3 is made up of 20 amino acids. Trimming cost V 5 bases and J 1 base; bases outside gene matches: 16. From germline, CDR1 is LGHNA and CDR2 YSLEER. The CDR3 nucleotides are TGCGCCAGCAGCTACCGCCAACTAGCGGGAAACAACCAGAACACCGGGGAGCTGTTTTTT. It is translated as CASSYRQLAGNNQNTGELFF.

The rearrangement uses TRBV12-3 or TRBV12-4 and TRBJ1-5, with 7 bases lining up with TRBD1. This CDR3 contains 13 residues. J lost 7 bases, V lost 5 bases, and 5 bases had no gene match. In nucleotides, the CDR3 is TGTGCCAGCAGTGGAGACAGGGTACAGCCCCAGCATTTT. Translated: CASSGDRVQPQHF.

This chain uses TRBV4-1 with TRBJ2-7; D perhaps matches TRBD2 (5 bases). Trimming removed 4 bases at V and 2 bases at J, with 21 bases between. The CDR3 sequence is 17 residues long. Looked up from germline, CDR1 is MGHRA and CDR2 is YSYEKL. For the CDR3, the DNA is TGCGCCAGCAGCCTTTCCTTTCAGCGGCAAATTCCCTACGAGCAGTACTTC. Protein product: CASSLSFQRQIPYEQYF.

V is TRBV19 and J is TRBJ2-7; TRBD1 matches at 9 bases. This CDR3 has 14 residues. V trimming: 3 bases; J trimming: 6 bases; junction bases outside the gene matches: 6. Germline lookup yields CDR1 LNHDA and CDR2 SQIVND (reference sequence). The chain's CDR3 is CASSIGTGGGEQYF. CDR3 nucleotide sequence: TGTGCCAGTAGTATCGGAACAGGGGGCGGCGAGCAGTACTTC.